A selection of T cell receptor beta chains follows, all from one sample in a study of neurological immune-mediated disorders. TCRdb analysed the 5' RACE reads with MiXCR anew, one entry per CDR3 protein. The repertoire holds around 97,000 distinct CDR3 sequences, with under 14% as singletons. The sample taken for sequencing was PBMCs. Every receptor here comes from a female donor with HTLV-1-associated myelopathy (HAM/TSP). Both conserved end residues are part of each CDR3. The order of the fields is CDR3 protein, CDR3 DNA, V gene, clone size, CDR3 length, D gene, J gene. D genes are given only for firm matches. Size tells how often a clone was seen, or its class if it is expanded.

cdr3_aa: CSAPKGQGYPDTQYF; cdr3_nt: TGCAGTGCTCCAAAGGGACAGGGCTACCCGGATACGCAGTATTTT; v_call: TRBV20-1; clone_size: many; cdr3_length: 15; d_call: TRBD1; j_call: TRBJ2-3
cdr3_aa: CAGCGGAGETQYF; cdr3_nt: TGTGCCGGCTGCGGGGGGGCGGGAGAGACCCAGTACTTC; v_call: TRBV6-6; clone_size: many; cdr3_length: 13; d_call: TRBD2; j_call: TRBJ2-5
cdr3_aa: CASSPTPQYGANVLTF; cdr3_nt: TGCGCCAGCAGCCCAACGCCCCAGTATGGGGCCAACGTCCTGACTTTC; v_call: TRBV5-1; clone_size: many; cdr3_length: 16; d_call: NA; j_call: TRBJ2-6
cdr3_aa: CASSFGLAGRSEETQYF; cdr3_nt: TGCGCCAGCAGCTTCGGACTAGCGGGGAGGTCGGAAGAGACCCAGTACTTC; v_call: TRBV5-1; clone_size: few; cdr3_length: 17; d_call: TRBD2; j_call: TRBJ2-5
cdr3_aa: CASSHFQEETQYF; cdr3_nt: TGTGCCAGCAGCCACTTCCAAGAGGAGACCCAGTACTTC; v_call: TRBV7-8; clone_size: many; cdr3_length: 13; d_call: NA; j_call: TRBJ2-5
cdr3_aa: CASSKGSTNTYGYTF; cdr3_nt: TGCGCCAGCTCCAAGGGCAGCACTAACACCTATGGCTACACCTTC; v_call: TRBV5-1; clone_size: many; cdr3_length: 15; d_call: NA; j_call: TRBJ1-2
cdr3_aa: CASNPGLQNTGELFF; cdr3_nt: TGCGCCAGCAACCCGGGACTACAGAACACCGGGGAGCTGTTTTTT; v_call: TRBV5-1; clone_size: many; cdr3_length: 15; d_call: TRBD2; j_call: TRBJ2-2
cdr3_aa: CSVASQGKGTQYF; cdr3_nt: TGCAGCGTTGCATCCCAGGGCAAGGGTACGCAGTATTTT; v_call: TRBV29-1; clone_size: once; cdr3_length: 13; d_call: NA; j_call: TRBJ2-3
cdr3_aa: CASSPFLSRASEQYF; cdr3_nt: TGTGCCAGCAGTCCTTTTCTCTCCAGGGCCAGCGAGCAGTACTTC; v_call: TRBV21-1; clone_size: many; cdr3_length: 15; d_call: NA; j_call: TRBJ2-7
cdr3_aa: CASSQDLTRTGAFF; cdr3_nt: TGCGCCAGCAGCCAAGATTTGACCAGGACTGGCGCTTTCTTT; v_call: TRBV4-1; clone_size: many; cdr3_length: 14; d_call: NA; j_call: TRBJ1-1